One and the same sample provided the 23 T cell receptor beta chains below, sequenced in a study of blood T cell repertoires in COVID-19. Repertoires were generated with immunoSEQ multiplex PCR, while TCRdb's copy carries only in-frame clones and drops some. The table includes roughly 200,000 clones, less than 85% detected once. Material: peripheral blood. These receptors came from a woman between 65 and 79 years old with acute or convalescent COVID-19.

The chain joins TRBV20-1 to TRBJ1-1; weak D call: TRBD1 (5 bases). The CDR3 length is 14 residues. Germline CDR1 reads DFQATT; CDR2 reads SNEGSKA (reference sequence). Trimming removed 3 bases at V and 4 bases at J, with 15 bases between. The CDR3 here is CSASVPAGRTEAFF. The CDR3 bases are TGCAGTGCTAGTGTACCGGCGGGGCGCACTGAAGCTTTCTTT.

This clone was detected a few times. CDR3 residues: CASSQVLLAGETQYF. The CDR3 DNA is TGTGCCAGCAGCCAAGTCTTACTAGCGGGAGAGACCCAGTACTTC. The chain couples TRBV3-1 (or the pseudogene TRBV3-2) to TRBJ2-5; 9 bases are a match to TRBD2. The V gene's germline CDR1 is LGHDT and CDR2 YNNKEL (reference sequence). This CDR3 is 15 amino acids long. V was pared by 1 base and J by 4 bases, with 4 bases of the junction left unmatched.

The V gene is TRBV2, the J gene TRBJ1-5, with 9 bases that match TRBD1. This CDR3 has 15 amino acids. The trim removed 6 bases at V and 5 bases at J, leaving 8 bases unmatched. Germline lookup yields CDR1 SNHLY and CDR2 FYNNEI. The chain's CDR3 is CASSLDRGGHQPQHF. In nucleotides, the CDR3 is TGTGCCAGCAGCCTCGACAGGGGGGGCCATCAGCCCCAGCATTTT.

The chain recombines TRBV3-1 (or the pseudogene TRBV3-2) with TRBJ1-5; possibly TRBD1 for D (5 bases). The CDR3 has 15 amino acids. The V gene's germline CDR1 is LGHDT and CDR2 YNNKEL (reference sequence). V was trimmed by 4 bases and J by 3 bases, leaving 13 bases between them. CDR3 bases: TGTGCCAGCAGCCTTACCGACAGTTACAATCAGCCCCAGCATTTT. Translation gives CASSLTDSYNQPQHF.

The rearrangement links TRBV28 to TRBJ1-1; TRBD1 aligns across 7 bases. CDR1 and CDR2 (germline): MDHEN, SYDVKM. The CDR3 loop spans 12 amino acids. CDR3 residues: CAIQGTNTEAFF. The CDR3 coding sequence is TGTGCGATACAGGGGACGAACACTGAAGCTTTCTTT.

This clone was found once. CDR3: CASSLGLAGLTGELFF. CDR3 in DNA: TGTGCCAGCAGCTTAGGGTTAGCGGGGCTCACCGGGGAGCTGTTTTTT. The chain joins TRBV7-2 to TRBJ2-2; 8 nucleotides line up with TRBD2. The CDR3 totals 16 residues. Germline V gene data show CDR1 as SGHTA and CDR2 as FQGNSA. Germline trimming cut 1 base from V and 4 bases from J; bases unmatched to any gene: 5.

The rearrangement joins TRBV3-1 (or the pseudogene TRBV3-2) to TRBJ1-2; D not resolved. The CDR3 has 14 amino acids. Germline V gives CDR1 LGHDT, CDR2 YNNKEL (reference sequence). V dropped 3 bases and J dropped 2 bases, with 10 bases sitting between them. In nucleotides, the CDR3 is TGTGCCAGCAGCCACAGGACGGGGAACTATGGCTACACCTTC. Translation gives CASSHRTGNYGYTF.

The chain combines TRBV5-1 with TRBJ2-7, with 8 bases aligning to TRBD1. Germline CDR1 SGHRS, CDR2 YFSETQ. The CDR3 has 14 residues. J lost 1 base, V lost 4 bases, and 4 bases had no gene match. In DNA, the CDR3 is TGCGCCAGCAGCCCAGGGGGCAGGTCCTACGAGCAGTACTTC. The encoded protein is CASSPGGRSYEQYF.

The chain couples TRBV7-8 to TRBJ2-6; 8 bases map to TRBD1. Trimming at V came to 1 base and at J to 0 bases, leaving 2 bases not matched to a gene. Germline assignment: CDR1 SGHVS and CDR2 FQNEAQ. The CDR3 extends over 17 amino acids. DNA for the CDR3: TGTGCCAGCAGCTTAGGACAGGGGAACTCTGGGGCCAACGTCCTGACTTTC. Translation: CASSLGQGNSGANVLTF. The variable domain in full, with the rest retrieved from reference TRBV7-8 and TRBJ2-6, is GAGVSQSPRYKVAKRGQDVALRCDPISGHVSLFWYQQALGQGPEFLTYFQNEAQLDKSGLPSDRFFAERPEGSVSTLKIQRTQQEDSAVYLCASSLGQGNSGANVLTFGAGSRLTVL.

This chain links TRBV7-2 with TRBJ2-7; 7 nucleotides match TRBD1. The CDR3 consists of 16 residues. The germline gives CDR1 SGHTA, CDR2 FQGNSA. J was trimmed by 3 bases and V by 5 bases; bases with no gene match: 13. Written as DNA, the CDR3 is TGTGCCAGCAGCATCCGGGACAGCCCAGGGCGCTACGAGCAGTACTTC. This codes for CASSIRDSPGRYEQYF.

The J gene is TRBJ2-3, the V gene TRBV5-1, with 15 bases lining up with TRBD2. Germline V gene lookup returns CDR1 SGHRS and CDR2 YFSETQ. CDR3 length: 21 amino acids. Trimming took 2 bases from V and 4 from J; bases not matched to a gene: 17. This CDR3 is CASSLLSRIGTSGRTADTQYF. DNA of the CDR3: TGCGCCAGCAGCTTATTAAGTCGGATTGGGACTAGCGGGAGGACCGCAGATACGCAGTATTTT.

V usage is TRBV27 and J usage is TRBJ2-5; D remains unclear. From germline, CDR1 is MNHEY and CDR2 SMNVEV (reference sequence). This CDR3 region has 12 residues. Trimming stripped 5 bases from V and 5 bases from J, with 9 bases between. CDR3 DNA: TGTGCCAGCAGTCCATACGGGGAGACCCAGTACTTC. Residues: CASSPYGETQYF.

This rearrangement joins TRBV2 to TRBJ1-2; 7 bases are shared with TRBD1. Trimming removed 7 bases from V and 4 bases from J; junction bases left unmatched: 15. CDR3 length equals 16 residues. The germline V gene has CDR1 SNHLY and CDR2 FYNNEI. DNA of the CDR3: TGTGCCAGCACTGAGGTAAAGGGGGCGCAAGGCTATGGCTACACCTTC. Its translation is CASTEVKGAQGYGYTF. The variable domain in full, completed from reference TRBV2 and TRBJ1-2, reads EPEVTQTPSHQVTQMGQEVILRCVPISNHLYFYWYRQILGQKVEFLVSFYNNEISEKSEIFDDQFSVERPDGSNFTLKIRSTKLEDSAMYFCASTEVKGAQGYGYTFGSGTRLTVV.

This chain connects TRBV9 to TRBJ1-3; possibly TRBD1 for D (6 bases). The CDR3 covers 15 residues. The germline V gene encodes CDR1 SGDLS and CDR2 YYNGEE. The V end was cut by 4 bases, the J end by 0 bases, with 11 bases between. CDR3 protein: CASSTTGLSGNTIYF. Here the CDR3 DNA reads TGTGCCAGCAGCACGACAGGACTCTCTGGAAACACCATATATTTT. Combining the CDR3 with reference TRBV9 and TRBJ1-3 gives the whole variable domain DSGVTQTPKHLITATGQRVTLRCSPRSGDLSVYWYQQSLDQGLQFLIQYYNGEERAKGNILERFSAQQFPDLHSELNLSSLELGDSALYFCASSTTGLSGNTIYFGEGSWLTVV.

V gene TRBV2 combines with J gene TRBJ2-5; 7 bases are shared with TRBD2. This CDR3 region has 14 residues. The V gene's germline CDR1 is SNHLY and CDR2 FYNNEI. Germline trimming cut 8 bases from V and 4 bases from J; bases unmatched to any gene: 10. CDR3 sequence reads: CASRVVGGVETQYF. For the CDR3, the DNA is TGTGCCAGCCGAGTCGTTGGGGGGGTAGAGACCCAGTACTTC. Variable domain in full (rest from reference TRBV2 and TRBJ2-5): EPEVTQTPSHQVTQMGQEVILRCVPISNHLYFYWYRQILGQKVEFLVSFYNNEISEKSEIFDDQFSVERPDGSNFTLKIRSTKLEDSAMYFCASRVVGGVETQYFGPGTRLLVL.

This clone was found a few times. This chain connects TRBV28 to TRBJ2-1; D not certain. This CDR3 comprises 13 residues. Per germline, CDR1 MDHEN and CDR2 SYDVKM. The V end was cut by 5 bases, the J end by 15 bases, with 20 bases between. The CDR3 loop is CASSTSSPGRLFF. The CDR3 DNA follows: TGTGCCAGCAGTACCTCATCCCCCGGTCGGTTGTTCTTC.

This clone was recorded once. The chain carries TRBV5-6 and TRBJ1-2; possibly TRBD1 for D (6 bases). This CDR3 is built from 14 residues. Germline assignment: CDR1 SGHDT and CDR2 YYEEEE. V was clipped by 4 bases and J by 2 bases, with 12 bases between them. The chain's CDR3 is CASSLGTSNYGYTF. The CDR3 DNA is TGTGCCAGCAGCCTCGGGACATCGAACTATGGCTACACCTTC.

The V call is TRBV24-1, the J call TRBJ2-7; 7 bases align to TRBD1. The CDR3 covers 15 residues. The trim removed 0 bases at V and 7 bases at J, leaving 8 bases unmatched. The germline gives CDR1 KGHDR, CDR2 SFDVKD. The CDR3 sequence is CATSDLRQGTWEQYF. As DNA, the CDR3 is TGTGCCACCAGTGATTTGCGACAGGGAACTTGGGAGCAGTACTTC.

The J gene is TRBJ1-4, the V gene TRBV28; tentatively, D is TRBD1 (6 bases). The V gene's germline CDR1 is MDHEN and CDR2 SYDVKM. V gave up 5 bases and J gave up 4 bases, with 20 bases separating them. This CDR3 region has 17 residues. Here the CDR3 reads CASSPGLTWGLNEKLFF. The DNA of the CDR3 is TGTGCCAGCAGTCCTGGCCTTACTTGGGGGCTTAATGAAAAACTGTTTTTT.

This chain links TRBV2 with TRBJ1-2, with TRBD1 as a possible D gene (6 bases). V was clipped by 5 bases and J by 4 bases, with 20 bases between them. This CDR3 has 16 amino acids. Germline-derived CDR1 and CDR2 are SNHLY and FYNNEI. CDR3 region: CASSYLARGLGYGYTF. In DNA, the CDR3 is TGTGCCAGCAGTTATCTCGCCAGGGGCTTAGGCTATGGCTACACCTTC.

The chain combines TRBV5-1 with TRBJ2-2; tentative D call: TRBD1 (5 bases). V was clipped by 2 bases and J by 7 bases, with 6 bases between them. Germline CDR1 is SGHRS and CDR2 is YFSETQ. This CDR3 comprises 12 residues. The CDR3 nucleotides read TGCGCCAGCAGCTTTGACAGCGGGGAGCTGTTTTTT. Translating gives CASSFDSGELFF.

The chain employs TRBV5-1 and TRBJ2-1, with TRBD2 identical over 12 bases. Germline CDR1 reads SGHRS; CDR2 reads YFSETQ. The CDR3 covers 19 residues. Trimming took 0 bases from V and 5 from J; bases not matched to a gene: 12. The CDR3 protein is CASSLGVLAGGPKDNEQFF. CDR3 nucleotide sequence: TGCGCCAGCAGCTTGGGAGTTCTAGCGGGAGGGCCTAAGGACAATGAGCAGTTCTTC.

The J gene is TRBJ2-1, the V gene TRBV5-1; TRBD2 matches at 7 bases. The length of the CDR3 is 15 residues. Germline-derived CDR1 and CDR2 are SGHRS and YFSETQ. The V gene end was trimmed by 4 bases and the J gene end by 0 bases; junction bases not matched to a gene: 4. Here the CDR3 reads CASSPGLYSYNEQFF. The CDR3, as DNA: TGCGCCAGCAGCCCGGGACTATACTCCTACAATGAGCAGTTCTTC.